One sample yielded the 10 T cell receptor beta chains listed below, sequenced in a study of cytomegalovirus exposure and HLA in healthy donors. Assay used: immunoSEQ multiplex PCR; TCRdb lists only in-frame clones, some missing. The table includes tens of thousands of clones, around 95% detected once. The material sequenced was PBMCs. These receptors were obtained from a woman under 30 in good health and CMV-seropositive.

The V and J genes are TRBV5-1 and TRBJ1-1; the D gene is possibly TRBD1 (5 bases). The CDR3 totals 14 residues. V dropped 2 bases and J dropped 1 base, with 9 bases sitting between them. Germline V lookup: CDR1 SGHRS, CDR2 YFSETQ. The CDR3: CASSLSGGNTEAFF. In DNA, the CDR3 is TGCGCCAGCAGCTTATCGGGGGGGAACACTGAAGCTTTCTTT.

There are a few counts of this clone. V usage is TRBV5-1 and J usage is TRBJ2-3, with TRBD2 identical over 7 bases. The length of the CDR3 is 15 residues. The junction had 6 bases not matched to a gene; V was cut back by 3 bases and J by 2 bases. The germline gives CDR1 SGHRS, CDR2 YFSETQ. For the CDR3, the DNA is TGCGCCAGCAGCTCGACGCGGGGGTCCACAGATACGCAGTATTTT. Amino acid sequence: CASSSTRGSTDTQYF.

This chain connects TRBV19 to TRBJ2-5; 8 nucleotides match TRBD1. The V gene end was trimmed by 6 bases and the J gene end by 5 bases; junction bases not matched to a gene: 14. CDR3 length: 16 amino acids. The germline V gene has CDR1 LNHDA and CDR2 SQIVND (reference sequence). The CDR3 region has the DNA TGTGCCAGTAGCATTGGACAGGGATCAGGCCTGGAGACCCAGTACTTC. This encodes CASSIGQGSGLETQYF. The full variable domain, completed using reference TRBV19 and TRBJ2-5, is DGGITQSPKYLFRKEGQNVTLSCEQNLNHDAMYWYRQDPGQGLRLIYYSQIVNDFQKGDIAEGYSVSREKKESFPLTVTSAQKNPTAFYLCASSIGQGSGLETQYFGPGTRLLVL.

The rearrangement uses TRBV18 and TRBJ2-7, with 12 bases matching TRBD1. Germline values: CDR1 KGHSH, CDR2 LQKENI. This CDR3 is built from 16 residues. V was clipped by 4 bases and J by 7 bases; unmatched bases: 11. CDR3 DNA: TGTGCCAGCTCACTCAATCCGGGACAGGGGGCGAGGGAGCAGTACTTC. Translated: CASSLNPGQGAREQYF.

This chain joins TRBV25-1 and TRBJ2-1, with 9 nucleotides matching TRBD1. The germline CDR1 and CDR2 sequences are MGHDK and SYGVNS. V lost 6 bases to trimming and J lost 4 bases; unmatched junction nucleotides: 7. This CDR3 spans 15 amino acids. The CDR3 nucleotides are TGTGCCAGCAGAGATTCGGGACAGGGATACAATGAGCAGTTCTTC. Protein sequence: CASRDSGQGYNEQFF.

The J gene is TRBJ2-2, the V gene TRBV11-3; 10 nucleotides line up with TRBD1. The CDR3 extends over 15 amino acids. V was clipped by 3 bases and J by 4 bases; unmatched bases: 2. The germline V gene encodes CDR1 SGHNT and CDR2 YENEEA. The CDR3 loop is CASSFGTGVTGELFF. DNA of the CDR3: TGTGCCAGCAGCTTTGGGACAGGGGTCACCGGGGAGCTGTTTTTT.

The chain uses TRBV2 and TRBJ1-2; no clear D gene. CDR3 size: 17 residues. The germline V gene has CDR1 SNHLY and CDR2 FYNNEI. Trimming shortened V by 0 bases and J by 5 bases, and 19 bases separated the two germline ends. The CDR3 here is CASSEARAEHAAYGYTF. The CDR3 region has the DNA TGTGCCAGCAGTGAAGCGCGGGCGGAACATGCAGCTTATGGCTACACCTTC.

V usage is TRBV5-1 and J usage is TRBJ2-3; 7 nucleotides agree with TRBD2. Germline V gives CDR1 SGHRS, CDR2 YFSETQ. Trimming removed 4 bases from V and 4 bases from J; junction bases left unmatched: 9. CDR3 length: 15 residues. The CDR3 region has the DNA TGCGCCAGCAGCCCCCGGGGAGGGGCTGCAGATACGCAGTATTTT. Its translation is CASSPRGGAADTQYF.

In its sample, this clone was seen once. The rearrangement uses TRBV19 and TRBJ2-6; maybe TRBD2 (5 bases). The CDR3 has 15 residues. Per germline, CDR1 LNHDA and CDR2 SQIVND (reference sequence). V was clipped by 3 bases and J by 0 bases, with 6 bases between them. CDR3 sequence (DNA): TGTGCCAGTAGTATCCGGGACTCTGGGGCCAACGTCCTGACTTTC. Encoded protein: CASSIRDSGANVLTF. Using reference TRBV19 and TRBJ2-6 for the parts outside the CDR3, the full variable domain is DGGITQSPKYLFRKEGQNVTLSCEQNLNHDAMYWYRQDPGQGLRLIYYSQIVNDFQKGDIAEGYSVSREKKESFPLTVTSAQKNPTAFYLCASSIRDSGANVLTFGAGSRLTVL.

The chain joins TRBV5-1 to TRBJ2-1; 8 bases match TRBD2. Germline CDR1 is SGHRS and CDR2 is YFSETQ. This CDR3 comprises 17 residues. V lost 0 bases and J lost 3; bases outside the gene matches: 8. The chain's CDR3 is CASSLEGRREDYNEQFF. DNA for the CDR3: TGCGCCAGCAGCTTGGAGGGGAGGCGGGAGGACTACAATGAGCAGTTCTTC.